This TCR beta chain originates from a study of T-cell memory formation after mild COVID-19. Study-wide points: Clones that contracted from day 15 to 85 were balanced CD4/CD8, while later expanders leaned CD4+. Confirmation was lacking for SARS-CoV-2 specificity of second-wave clones that peaked on day 37.

TCRdb re-called the 5' RACE reads with MiXCR, one entry per CDR3 protein. The profile covers hundreds of thousands of distinct CDR3 sequences, with roughly 20% appearing a single time and 12% taken by the ten largest. V was clipped by 2 bases and J by 8 bases, with 16 bases between them. Germline V CDR1 and CDR2: SGHTS, YDEGEE. The CDR3 covers 15 residues. Only a few counts were recorded for this clonotype. The antigen is not known. V is TRBV5-8 and J is TRBJ1-4; no reliable D call. The clonotype was recovered from an adult woman who had mild COVID-19 (a few samples of this study predate the infection). Cell type and time point are not known. The sequencing sample was made of PBMCs or a T cell subset sorted from them (not recorded which). The DNA for the CDR3 is TGTGCCAGCAGCTTTAATCCGGGAAGGTCGGAAAAACTGTTTTTT. It specifies CASSFNPGRSEKLFF.